Listed below are T cell receptor beta chains from one sample, sequenced in a study of blood T cell repertoires in COVID-19. The repertoire was sequenced with immunoSEQ multiplex PCR; TCRdb's copy has only in-frame clones and lacks some. The profile shows 250,000 or so clones, approximately 86% of them singletons. The specimen sequenced was PBMCs or T cells enriched from blood (not recorded which). These receptors were taken from a woman aged 45-65 years who had recovered from COVID-19. Both conserved end residues are part of each CDR3. Fields, in order: J gene, clone size, D gene, V gene, CDR3 DNA, CDR3 protein. A D gene is named only where the DNA matches it firmly. Not all rows give a size; the values are once, few, many and, for expanded clones, a class.

TRBJ1-4 - - TRBV28 TGTGCCAGCAGTTTTTTAGGAGGCTTAGGGGAAAAACTGTTTTTT CASSFLGGLGEKLFF
TRBJ1-6 once - TRBV3-1/TRBV3-2 TGTGCCAGCAGCCGGGAGGGAAGTAATTCACCCCTCCACTTT CASSREGSNSPLHF
TRBJ2-1 - TRBD2 TRBV7-8 TGTGCCAGCAGCTTAGGGGGCGGGGGTCGGCACAATGAGCAGTTCTTC CASSLGGGGRHNEQFF
TRBJ1-2 - - TRBV5-6 TGTGCCAGCAGCTTGGGCAGGCTTAACTATGGCTACACCTTC CASSLGRLNYGYTF
TRBJ2-2 - - TRBV30 TGTGCCTGGACGGACAGAGCCAAGAACACCGGGGAGCTGTTTTTT CAWTDRAKNTGELFF
TRBJ1-4 - - TRBV14 TGTGCCAGCAGCCGACGAAACCCGGGTTCGGATGAAAAACTGTTTTTT CASSRRNPGSDEKLFF
TRBJ2-6 - TRBD1 TRBV5-1 TGCGCCAGCAGCTTGGAGACAGGGTACGGGGCCAACGTCCTGACTTTC CASSLETGYGANVLTF
TRBJ2-7 - - TRBV9 TGTGCCAGCAGCGTAGAAGGGGGAACCTTCGACGAGCAGTACTTC CASSVEGGTFDEQYF
TRBJ1-1 - TRBD1 TRBV23-1 TGCGCCAGCAGGAGACAGCCTTTGGGACAGCGGAACACTGAAGCTTTCTTT CASRRQPLGQRNTEAFF
TRBJ2-1 - - TRBV9 TGTGCCAGCAGCGCCCCCACAAAGGGGCGGAATGAGCAGTTCTTC CASSAPTKGRNEQFF
TRBJ2-2 - TRBD1 TRBV9 TGTGCCAGCAGCGTCAGGGGGCTTGGCACCGGGGAGCTGTTTTTT CASSVRGLGTGELFF